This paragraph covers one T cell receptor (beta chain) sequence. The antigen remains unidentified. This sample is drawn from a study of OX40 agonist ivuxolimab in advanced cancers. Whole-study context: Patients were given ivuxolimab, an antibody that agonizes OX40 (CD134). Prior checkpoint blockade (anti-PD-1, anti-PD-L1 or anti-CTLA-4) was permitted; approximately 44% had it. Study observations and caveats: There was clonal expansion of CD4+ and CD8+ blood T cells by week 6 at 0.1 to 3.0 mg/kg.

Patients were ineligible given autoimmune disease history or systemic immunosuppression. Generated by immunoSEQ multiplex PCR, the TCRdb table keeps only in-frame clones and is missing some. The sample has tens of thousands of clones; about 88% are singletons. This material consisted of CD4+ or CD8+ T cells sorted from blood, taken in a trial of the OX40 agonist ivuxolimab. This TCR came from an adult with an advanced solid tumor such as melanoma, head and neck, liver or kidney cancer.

The CDR3 coding sequence is TGTGCCAGCAGCCCACGGTACTCGCAAGAGACCCAGTACTTC. It encodes CASSPRYSQETQYF. This sequence joins TRBV7-2 and TRBJ2-5; no reliable D call. This CDR3 is built from 14 residues. The ends were cut back, 5 bases at V and 2 bases at J, with 12 bases in the middle. CDR1 and CDR2 from the germline V gene are SGHTA and FQGNSA.